This T cell receptor (beta chain) was retrieved from a study of cytomegalovirus exposure and HLA in healthy donors. Study in general: Researchers previously reported finding 90 million to 120 million unique TCR beta sequences from about 179 million T cells. Study-wide points: A prior analysis recorded that most TCR beta V segments were productive about 90% or about 30% of the time. In vitro, a few CMV-associated chains proved specific for CMV antigens.

This CDR3 comprises 16 residues. Deletions cut 0 bases from V and 1 base from J, with 13 bases between. Germline CDR1 is SGHNT and CDR2 is YYREEE (reference sequence). Turning to this clone: Its target is not known.

The PCR ran on 60 Vbeta and 13 Jbeta primers. TCRdb's table, derived via immunoSEQ multiplex PCR, lists solely in-frame clones and lacks some. The data contain 98,000 or so clones, under 80% of them singletons. The chain carries TRBV5-4 and TRBJ1-1, with D possibly matching TRBD1 (6 bases). This TCR was sampled from a middle-aged man in good health and CMV-seronegative. The sequenced sample was PBMCs. The CDR3 coding sequence is TGTGCCAGCAGCTTGGCCGCTCCCAGGGGGAACACTGAAGCTTTCTTT. Translating it yields CASSLAAPRGNTEAFF. Variable domain in full (rest from reference TRBV5-4 and TRBJ1-1): ETGVTQSPTHLIKTRGQQVTLRCSSQSGHNTVSWYQQALGQGPQFIFQYYREEENGRGNFPPRFSGLQFPNYSSELNVNALELDDSALYLCASSLAAPRGNTEAFFGQGTRLTVV.